This TCR beta chain was documented in a study of regulatory T cells in long-lasting Graves disease. Study-wide results and limits: Public clonotype sharing was higher in persistent than newly diagnosed patients. TCR diversity was lower in persistent than newly diagnosed Graves' disease.

Time point noted: persistent/refractory GD, antithyroid drugs over 5 years with positive TRAb. With RNA extracted from PBMCs as input, the TCR library was made. In building TCR beta libraries, iRepertoire HTBI primers were used together with Arm-PCR of CDR3 regions. TCRdb itself ran the multiplex PCR reads through MiXCR, one entry per CDR3 protein. The data show a few hundred thousand distinct CDR3 sequences, with about 25% seen just once and roughly 30% held by the top ten. This clonotype was counted a few times. Antigen: not known. Material: peripheral blood mononuclear cells (PBMCs), obtained when the disease was refractory, from a patient treated with antithyroid drugs. The TCR comes from a female donor with Graves disease.

The CDR3 spells CASAGTGSYEQYF. CDR3 nucleotide sequence: TGTGCCAGCGCCGGGACAGGGTCCTACGAGCAGTACTTC. The chain has TRBV10-3 and TRBJ2-7; TRBD1 matches at 9 bases. Germline trimming cut 10 bases from V and 1 base from J; bases unmatched to any gene: 5. The CDR3 totals 13 residues. Germline values: CDR1 ENHRY, CDR2 SYGVKD.